Listed below are T cell receptor beta chains from one sample, sequenced in a study of blood T cells in healthy people across ages. TCRdb processed the 5' RACE reads anew with MiXCR; each CDR3 protein has one entry. In the table there are approximately 780,000 distinct CDR3 sequences, around a quarter of which are singletons. These sequences were also reported in another study, on T cells of mothers and their children.

The sample consisted of blood. Receptors were obtained from a boy under 18 in good health. CDR3s include the opening cysteine and the closing phenylalanine or tryptophan. Each record gives: V gene, clone size, D gene, CDR3 length, J gene, CDR3 DNA, CDR3 protein. The D gene is left open where the match is weak. Expanded clones get a size class; other rows say once, few or many, or leave the size out.

V: TRBV5-5
size: -
D: -
length: 15
J: TRBJ1-2
DNA: TGTGCCAGCAGCTCCCACCAACAGGGCAGCTATGGCTACACCTTC
CDR3: CASSSHQQGSYGYTF

V: TRBV4-1
size: few
D: -
length: 13
J: TRBJ2-7
DNA: TGCGCCAGCAGCCATAGACCAGCCTACGAGCAGTACTTC
CDR3: CASSHRPAYEQYF

V: TRBV12-3/TRBV12-4
size: -
D: -
length: 13
J: TRBJ2-7
DNA: TGTGCCAGCAGCGAGGCAGGACAGCTCGAGCAGTACTTC
CDR3: CASSEAGQLEQYF

V: TRBV7-9
size: -
D: TRBD2
length: 18
J: TRBJ2-1
DNA: TGTGCCAGCAGCTTCGGACTAGCGGGGGGGCGAATTATCAATGAGCAGTTCTTC
CDR3: CASSFGLAGGRIINEQFF

V: TRBV20-1
size: few
D: TRBD2
length: 13
J: TRBJ2-1
DNA: TGCAGTGCTAGAGGACTAGCGGGAGTTGAGCAGTTCTTC
CDR3: CSARGLAGVEQFF

V: TRBV14
size: -
D: TRBD2
length: 12
J: TRBJ2-4
DNA: TGTGCCAGCAGCCGAGGGACTAGAGTCGCCGACTTC
CDR3: CASSRGTRVADF

V: TRBV20-1
size: -
D: TRBD1
length: 15
J: TRBJ2-7
DNA: TGCAGTGCTACGGGGACCGGACAGGGGACCTACGAGCAGTACTTC
CDR3: CSATGTGQGTYEQYF

V: TRBV13
size: -
D: -
length: 13
J: TRBJ2-1
DNA: TGTGCCAGCAGCTTAATAGGGTATCGCGAGCAGTTCTTC
CDR3: CASSLIGYREQFF

V: TRBV3-1
size: -
D: -
length: 17
J: TRBJ2-6
DNA: TGTGCCAGCAGCCGACGACTCCGACTGGGAATGGCCAACGTCCTGACTTTC
CDR3: CASSRRLRLGMANVLTF

V: TRBV20-1
size: -
D: -
length: 14
J: TRBJ1-5
DNA: TGCAGTGCTAGTTCTGCAGCCTCGGATCAGCCCCAGCATTTT
CDR3: CSASSAASDQPQHF

V: TRBV5-1
size: -
D: TRBD2
length: 15
J: TRBJ2-1
DNA: TGCGCCAGCACCGTACTAGCGGGGGCCGACAATGAGCAGTTCTTC
CDR3: CASTVLAGADNEQFF

V: TRBV5-1
size: once
D: TRBD1
length: 14
J: TRBJ2-4
DNA: TGCGCCAGCTCTAGGGGGGACAGGAACAACATTCAGTACTTC
CDR3: CASSRGDRNNIQYF

V: TRBV20-1
size: few
D: -
length: 15
J: TRBJ2-2
DNA: TGCAGTGCTAGAGCCGGGACCTTCGACACCGGGGAGCTGTTTTTT
CDR3: CSARAGTFDTGELFF

V: TRBV5-1
size: few
D: TRBD2
length: 16
J: TRBJ2-1
DNA: TGCGCCAGCAGCCCTGGCGGGGGGCCGTACCCGAATGAGCAGTTCTTC
CDR3: CASSPGGGPYPNEQFF

V: TRBV14
size: -
D: -
length: 16
J: TRBJ1-1
DNA: TGTGCCAGCAGCCAAGATACCGGGGGTGGGGACACTGAAGCTTTCTTT
CDR3: CASSQDTGGGDTEAFF

V: TRBV6-2/TRBV6-3
size: many
D: TRBD2
length: 15
J: TRBJ2-2
DNA: TGTGCCAGCAGGTTGGGACTAGCGATTGCCGGGGAGCTGTTTTTT
CDR3: CASRLGLAIAGELFF

V: TRBV20-1
size: -
D: TRBD1
length: 15
J: TRBJ1-4
DNA: TGCAGTGCCCCTGGGACAGGGGACGGGAATGAAAAACTGTTTTTT
CDR3: CSAPGTGDGNEKLFF

V: TRBV5-1
size: -
D: -
length: 15
J: TRBJ1-5
DNA: TGCGCCAGCAGCTTCGGAGGTAGCGGCAATCAGCCCCAGCATTTT
CDR3: CASSFGGSGNQPQHF

V: TRBV5-1
size: few
D: -
length: 15
J: TRBJ1-5
DNA: TGCGCCAGCAGCTTGGACGCAGGGGACAATCAGCCCCAGCATTTT
CDR3: CASSLDAGDNQPQHF

V: TRBV6-1
size: many
D: -
length: 13
J: TRBJ1-1
DNA: TGTGCCAGCACGAGGACGGTGGGCGCTGAAGCTTTCTTT
CDR3: CASTRTVGAEAFF

V: TRBV28
size: -
D: -
length: 14
J: TRBJ2-5
DNA: TGTGCCAGCAGCAAACAGCCGAGCTCGGAGACCCAGTACTTC
CDR3: CASSKQPSSETQYF

V: TRBV3-1
size: -
D: -
length: 12
J: TRBJ1-6
DNA: TGTGCCTCTAAAACAGGATCTTCACCCCTCCACTTT
CDR3: CASKTGSSPLHF

V: TRBV20-1
size: -
D: -
length: 11
J: TRBJ2-7
DNA: TGCAGTGCTGCGCGGGGTACCGAGCGGTACTTC
CDR3: CSAARGTERYF

V: TRBV10-3
size: -
D: -
length: 12
J: TRBJ2-1
DNA: TGTGCCATCAGCCCCGGGGGTGATGAGCAGTTCTTC
CDR3: CAISPGGDEQFF

V: TRBV7-9
size: few
D: -
length: 14
J: TRBJ1-5
DNA: TGTGCCAGCAGCCAATCGGAGGGGGGACAGCCCCAGCATTTT
CDR3: CASSQSEGGQPQHF

V: TRBV29-1
size: -
D: -
length: 12
J: TRBJ1-1
DNA: TGCAGCGTTCGGCGAGGGACCACTGAAGCTTTCTTT
CDR3: CSVRRGTTEAFF

V: TRBV10-3
size: -
D: TRBD1
length: 15
J: TRBJ1-2
DNA: TGTGCCATCAGCGCGACAGGGCCTACTAACTATGGCTACACCTTC
CDR3: CAISATGPTNYGYTF

V: TRBV20-1
size: -
D: TRBD1
length: 11
J: TRBJ2-1
DNA: TGCAGTGCTAGAGATAGGGACAGGCAGTTCTTC
CDR3: CSARDRDRQFF